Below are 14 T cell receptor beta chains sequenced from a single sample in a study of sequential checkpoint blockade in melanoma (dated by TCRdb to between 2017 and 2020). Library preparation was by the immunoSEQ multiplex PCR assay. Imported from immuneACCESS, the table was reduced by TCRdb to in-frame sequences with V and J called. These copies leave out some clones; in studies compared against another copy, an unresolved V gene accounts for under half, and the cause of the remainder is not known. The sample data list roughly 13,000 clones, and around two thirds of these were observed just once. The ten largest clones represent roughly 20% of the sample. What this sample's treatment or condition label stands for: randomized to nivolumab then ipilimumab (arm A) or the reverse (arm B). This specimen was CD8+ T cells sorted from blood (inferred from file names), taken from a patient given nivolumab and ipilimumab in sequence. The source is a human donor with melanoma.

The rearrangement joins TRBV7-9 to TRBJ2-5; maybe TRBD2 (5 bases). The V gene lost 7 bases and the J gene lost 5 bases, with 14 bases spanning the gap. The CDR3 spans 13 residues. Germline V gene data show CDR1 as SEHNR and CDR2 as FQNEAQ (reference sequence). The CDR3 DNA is TGTGCCAGCACCAAAGGAGGTCAGGAGACCCAGTACTTC. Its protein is CASTKGGQETQYF. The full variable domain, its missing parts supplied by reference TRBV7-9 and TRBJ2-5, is DTGVSQNPRHKITKRGQNVTFRCDPISEHNRLYWYRQTLGQGPEFLTYFQNEAQLEKSRLLSDRFSAERPKGSFSTLEIQRTEQGDSAMYLCASTKGGQETQYFGPGTRLLVL.

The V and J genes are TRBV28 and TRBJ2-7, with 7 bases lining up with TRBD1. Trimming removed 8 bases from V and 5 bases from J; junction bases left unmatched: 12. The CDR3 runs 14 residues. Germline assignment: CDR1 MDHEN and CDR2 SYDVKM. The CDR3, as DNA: TGTGCCAGCGGAACAGGGGTCGGGTTTGACGAGCAGTACTTC. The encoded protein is CASGTGVGFDEQYF. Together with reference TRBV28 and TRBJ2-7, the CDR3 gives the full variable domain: DVKVTQSSRYLVKRTGEKVFLECVQDMDHENMFWYRQDPGLGLRLIYFSYDVKMKEKGDIPEGYSVSREKKERFSLILESASTNQTSMYLCASGTGVGFDEQYFGPGTRLTVT.

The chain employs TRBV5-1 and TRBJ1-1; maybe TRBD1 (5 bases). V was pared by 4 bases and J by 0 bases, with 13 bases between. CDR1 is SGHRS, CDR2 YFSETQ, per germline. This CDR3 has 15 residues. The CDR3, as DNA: TGCGCCAGCAGCGTGGGACTACCCCTGAACACTGAAGCTTTCTTT. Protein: CASSVGLPLNTEAFF.

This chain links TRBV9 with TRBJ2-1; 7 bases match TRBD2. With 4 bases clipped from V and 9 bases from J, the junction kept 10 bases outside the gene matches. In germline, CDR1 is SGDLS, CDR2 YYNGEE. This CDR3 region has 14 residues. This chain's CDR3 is CASSLGAGVPEQFF. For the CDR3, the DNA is TGTGCCAGCAGCCTTGGGGCGGGAGTCCCTGAGCAGTTCTTC.

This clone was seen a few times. CDR3 bases: TGTGCCAGCAGTCAGACAGGGAGCTCCTACAATGAGCAGTTCTTC. It encodes CASSQTGSSYNEQFF. This chain links TRBV7-6 with TRBJ2-1; 7 bases are shared with TRBD1. The V gene end was trimmed by 6 bases and the J gene end by 0 bases; junction bases not matched to a gene: 5. CDR3 length equals 15 residues. The germline gives CDR1 SGHVS, CDR2 FNYEAQ.

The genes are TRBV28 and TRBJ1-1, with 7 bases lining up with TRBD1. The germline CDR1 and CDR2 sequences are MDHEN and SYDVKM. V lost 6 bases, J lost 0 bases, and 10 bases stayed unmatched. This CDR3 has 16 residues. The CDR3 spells CASSAGGQYMNTEAFF. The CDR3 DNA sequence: TGTGCCAGCAGCGCCGGGGGACAGTATATGAACACTGAAGCTTTCTTT.

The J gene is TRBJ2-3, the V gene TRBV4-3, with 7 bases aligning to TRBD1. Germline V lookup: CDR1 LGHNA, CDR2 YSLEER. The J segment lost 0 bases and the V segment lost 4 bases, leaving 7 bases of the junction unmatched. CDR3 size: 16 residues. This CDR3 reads CASSPRTGPSTDTQYF. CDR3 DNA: TGCGCCAGCAGCCCCCGGACAGGACCTAGCACAGATACGCAGTATTTT.

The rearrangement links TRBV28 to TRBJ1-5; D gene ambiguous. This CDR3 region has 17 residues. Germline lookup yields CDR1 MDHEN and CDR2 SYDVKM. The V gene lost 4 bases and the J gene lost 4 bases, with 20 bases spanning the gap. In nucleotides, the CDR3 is TGTGCCAGCAGTTCCTACAACCCGCGGCATGGGAATCAGCCCCAGCATTTT. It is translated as CASSSYNPRHGNQPQHF.

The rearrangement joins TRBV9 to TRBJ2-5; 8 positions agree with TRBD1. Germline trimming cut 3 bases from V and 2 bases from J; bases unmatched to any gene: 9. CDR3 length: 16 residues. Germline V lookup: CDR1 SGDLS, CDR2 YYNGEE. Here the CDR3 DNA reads TGTGCCAGCAGCGACCCCTGGACAGGGAGACAAGAGACCCAGTACTTC. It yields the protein CASSDPWTGRQETQYF. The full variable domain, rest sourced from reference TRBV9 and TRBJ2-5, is DSGVTQTPKHLITATGQRVTLRCSPRSGDLSVYWYQQSLDQGLQFLIQYYNGEERAKGNILERFSAQQFPDLHSELNLSSLELGDSALYFCASSDPWTGRQETQYFGPGTRLLVL.

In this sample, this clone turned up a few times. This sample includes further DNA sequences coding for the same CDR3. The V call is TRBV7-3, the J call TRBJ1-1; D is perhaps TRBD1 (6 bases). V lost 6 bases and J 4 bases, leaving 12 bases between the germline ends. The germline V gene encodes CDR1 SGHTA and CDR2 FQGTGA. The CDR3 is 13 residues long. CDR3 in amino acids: CASSLGQLTEAFF. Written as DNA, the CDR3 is TGTGCCAGCAGTTTAGGACAGCTCACTGAAGCTTTCTTT. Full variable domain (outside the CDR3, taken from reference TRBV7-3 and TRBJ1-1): GAGVSQTPSNKVTEKGKYVELRCDPISGHTALYWYRQSLGQGPEFLIYFQGTGAADDSGLPNDRFFAVRPEGSVSTLKIQRTERGDSAVYLCASSLGQLTEAFFGQGTRLTVV.

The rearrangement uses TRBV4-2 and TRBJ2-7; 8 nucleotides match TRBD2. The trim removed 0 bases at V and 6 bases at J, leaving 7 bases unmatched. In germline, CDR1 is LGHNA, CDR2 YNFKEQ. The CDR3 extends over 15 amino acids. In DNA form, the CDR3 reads TGTGCCAGCAGCCAAGAACTAGCGGAGGGGTTCGAGCAGTACTTC. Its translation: CASSQELAEGFEQYF.

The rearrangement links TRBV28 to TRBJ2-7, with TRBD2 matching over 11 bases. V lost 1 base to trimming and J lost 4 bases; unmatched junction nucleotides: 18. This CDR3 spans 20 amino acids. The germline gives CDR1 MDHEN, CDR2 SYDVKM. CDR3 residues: CASSLFVPKEPGLAVYEQYF. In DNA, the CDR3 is TGTGCCAGCAGTTTATTCGTGCCTAAGGAGCCGGGACTAGCGGTATACGAGCAGTACTTC.

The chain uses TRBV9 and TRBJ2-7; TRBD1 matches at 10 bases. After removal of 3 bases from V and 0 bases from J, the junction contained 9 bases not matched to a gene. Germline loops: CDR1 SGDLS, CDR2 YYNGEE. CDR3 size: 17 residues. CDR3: CASSDGQGGPASYEQYF. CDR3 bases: TGTGCCAGCAGCGATGGACAGGGGGGGCCTGCCTCCTACGAGCAGTACTTC.

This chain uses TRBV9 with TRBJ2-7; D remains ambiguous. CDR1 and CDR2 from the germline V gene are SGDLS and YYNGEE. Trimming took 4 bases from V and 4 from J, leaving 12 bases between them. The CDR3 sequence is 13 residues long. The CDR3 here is CASSPNSPYEQYF. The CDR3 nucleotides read TGTGCCAGCAGCCCGAACTCCCCTTACGAGCAGTACTTC.